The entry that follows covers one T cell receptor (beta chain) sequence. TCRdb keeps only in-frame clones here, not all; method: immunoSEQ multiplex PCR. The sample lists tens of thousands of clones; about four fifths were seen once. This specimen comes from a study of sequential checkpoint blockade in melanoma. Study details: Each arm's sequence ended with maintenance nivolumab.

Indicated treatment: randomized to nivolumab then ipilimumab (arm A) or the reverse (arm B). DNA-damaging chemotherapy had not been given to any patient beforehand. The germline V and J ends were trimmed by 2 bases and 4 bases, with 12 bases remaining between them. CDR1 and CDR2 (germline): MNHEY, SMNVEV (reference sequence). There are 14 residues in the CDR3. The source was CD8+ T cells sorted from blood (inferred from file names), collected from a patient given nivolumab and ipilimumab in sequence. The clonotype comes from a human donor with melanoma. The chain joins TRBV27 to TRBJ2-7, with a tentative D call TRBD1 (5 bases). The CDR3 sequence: CASSLGYRPYEQYF. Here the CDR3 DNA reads TGTGCCAGCAGTTTAGGGTACAGGCCATACGAGCAGTACTTC.